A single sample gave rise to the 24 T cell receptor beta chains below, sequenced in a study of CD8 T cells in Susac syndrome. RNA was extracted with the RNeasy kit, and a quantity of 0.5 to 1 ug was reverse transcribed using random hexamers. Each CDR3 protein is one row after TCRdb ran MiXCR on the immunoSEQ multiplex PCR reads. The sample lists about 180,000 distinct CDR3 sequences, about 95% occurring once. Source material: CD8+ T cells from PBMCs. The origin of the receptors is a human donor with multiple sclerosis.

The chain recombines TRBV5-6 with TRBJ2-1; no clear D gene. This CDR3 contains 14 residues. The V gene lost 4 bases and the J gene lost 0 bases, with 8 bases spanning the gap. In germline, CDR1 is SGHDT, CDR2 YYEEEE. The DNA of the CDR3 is TGTGCCAGCAGCGACATCAGCTCCTACAATGAGCAGTTCTTC. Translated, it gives CASSDISSYNEQFF.

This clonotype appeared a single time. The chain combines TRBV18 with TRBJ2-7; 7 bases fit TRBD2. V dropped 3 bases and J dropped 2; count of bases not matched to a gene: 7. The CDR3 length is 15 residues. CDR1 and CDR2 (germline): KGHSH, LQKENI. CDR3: CASSPTREGTYEQYF. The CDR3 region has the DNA TGTGCCAGCTCACCCACCAGGGAGGGAACCTACGAGCAGTACTTC.

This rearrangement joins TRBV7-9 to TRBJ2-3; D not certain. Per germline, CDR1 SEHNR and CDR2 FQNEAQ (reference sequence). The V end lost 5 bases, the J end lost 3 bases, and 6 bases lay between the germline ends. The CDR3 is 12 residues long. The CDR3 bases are TGTGCCAGCAGCCCGGCTACAGATACGCAGTATTTT. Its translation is CASSPATDTQYF.

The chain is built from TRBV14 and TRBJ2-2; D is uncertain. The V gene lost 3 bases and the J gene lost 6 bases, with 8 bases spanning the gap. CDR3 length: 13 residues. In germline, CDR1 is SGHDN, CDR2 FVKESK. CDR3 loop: CASSQSFAGELFF. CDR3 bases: TGTGCCAGCAGCCAGAGTTTCGCCGGGGAGCTGTTTTTT.

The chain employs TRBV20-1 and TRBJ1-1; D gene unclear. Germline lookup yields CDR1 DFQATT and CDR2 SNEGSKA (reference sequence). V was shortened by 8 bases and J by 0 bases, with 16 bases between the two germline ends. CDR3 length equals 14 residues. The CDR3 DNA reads TGCAGTTCCTATAAGGACTTCATGAACACTGAAGCTTTCTTT. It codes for CSSYKDFMNTEAFF.

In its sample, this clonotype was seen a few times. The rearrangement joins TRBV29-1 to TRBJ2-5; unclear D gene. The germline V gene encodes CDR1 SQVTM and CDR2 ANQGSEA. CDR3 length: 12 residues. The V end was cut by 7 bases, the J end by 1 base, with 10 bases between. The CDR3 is CSGGNLQETQYF. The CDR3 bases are TGCAGCGGGGGAAACCTCCAAGAGACCCAGTACTTC.

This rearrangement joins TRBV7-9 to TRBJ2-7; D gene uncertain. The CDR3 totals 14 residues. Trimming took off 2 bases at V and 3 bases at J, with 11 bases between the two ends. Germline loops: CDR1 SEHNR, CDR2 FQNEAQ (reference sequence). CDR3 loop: CASSLSRVYYEQYF. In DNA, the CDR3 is TGTGCCAGCAGCTTAAGTAGGGTCTACTACGAGCAGTACTTC.

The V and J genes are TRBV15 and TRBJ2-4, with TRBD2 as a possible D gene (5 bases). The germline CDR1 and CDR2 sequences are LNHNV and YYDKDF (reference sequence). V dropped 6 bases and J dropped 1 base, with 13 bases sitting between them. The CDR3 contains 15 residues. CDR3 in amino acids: CATSFLSGAKNIQYF. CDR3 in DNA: TGTGCCACCAGTTTTCTCTCGGGGGCCAAAAACATTCAGTACTTC.

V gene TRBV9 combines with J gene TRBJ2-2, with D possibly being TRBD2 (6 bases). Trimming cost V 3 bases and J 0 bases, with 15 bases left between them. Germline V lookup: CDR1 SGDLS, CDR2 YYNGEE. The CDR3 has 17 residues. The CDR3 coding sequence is TGTGCCAGCAGCGCGGAGGGTAGGATTCCGAACACCGGGGAGCTGTTTTTT. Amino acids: CASSAEGRIPNTGELFF.

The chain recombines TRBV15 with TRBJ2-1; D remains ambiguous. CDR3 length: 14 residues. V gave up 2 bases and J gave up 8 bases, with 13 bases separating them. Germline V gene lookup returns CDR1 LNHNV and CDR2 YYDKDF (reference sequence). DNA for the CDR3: TGTGCCACCAGCAGAACGTTACGGCACGATGAGCAGTTCTTC. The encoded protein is CATSRTLRHDEQFF.

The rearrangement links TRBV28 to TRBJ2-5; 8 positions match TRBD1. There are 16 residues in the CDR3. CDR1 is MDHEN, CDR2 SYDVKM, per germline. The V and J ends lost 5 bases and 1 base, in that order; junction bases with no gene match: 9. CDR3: CASSRDRRGPQETQYF. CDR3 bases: TGTGCCAGCAGTCGGGACAGGAGGGGCCCCCAAGAGACCCAGTACTTC.

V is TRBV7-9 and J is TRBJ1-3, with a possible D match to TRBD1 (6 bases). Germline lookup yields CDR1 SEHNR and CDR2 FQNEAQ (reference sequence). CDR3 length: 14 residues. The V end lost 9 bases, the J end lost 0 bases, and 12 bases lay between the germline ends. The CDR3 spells CASTPDSSGNTIYF. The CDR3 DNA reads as TGTGCCAGTACCCCGGACAGCTCTGGAAACACCATATATTTT.

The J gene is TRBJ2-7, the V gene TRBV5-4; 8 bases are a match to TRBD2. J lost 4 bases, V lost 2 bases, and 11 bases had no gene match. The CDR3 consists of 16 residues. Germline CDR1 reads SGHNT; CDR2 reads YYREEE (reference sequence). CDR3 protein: CASSLPGLVEGYEQYF. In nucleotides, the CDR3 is TGTGCCAGCAGCTTACCGGGACTAGTGGAAGGATACGAGCAGTACTTC. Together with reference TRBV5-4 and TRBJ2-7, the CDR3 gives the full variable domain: ETGVTQSPTHLIKTRGQQVTLRCSSQSGHNTVSWYQQALGQGPQFIFQYYREEENGRGNFPPRFSGLQFPNYSSELNVNALELDDSALYLCASSLPGLVEGYEQYFGPGTRLTVT.

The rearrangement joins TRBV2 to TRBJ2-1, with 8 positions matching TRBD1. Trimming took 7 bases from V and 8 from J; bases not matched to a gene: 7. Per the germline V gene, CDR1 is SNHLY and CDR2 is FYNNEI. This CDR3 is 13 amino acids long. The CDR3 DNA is TGTGCCAGCATCCCCCCAGGGGGCGATGAGCAGTTCTTC. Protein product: CASIPPGGDEQFF.

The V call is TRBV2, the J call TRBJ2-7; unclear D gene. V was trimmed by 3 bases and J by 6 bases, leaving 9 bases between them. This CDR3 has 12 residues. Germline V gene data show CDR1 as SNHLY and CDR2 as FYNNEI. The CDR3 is CASSDGFGEQYF. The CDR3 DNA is TGTGCCAGCAGTGACGGCTTTGGCGAGCAGTACTTC.

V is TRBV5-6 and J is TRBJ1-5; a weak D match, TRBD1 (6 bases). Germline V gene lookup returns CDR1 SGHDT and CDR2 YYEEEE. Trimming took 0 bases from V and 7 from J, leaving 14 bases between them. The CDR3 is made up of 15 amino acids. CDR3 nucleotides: TGTGCCAGCAGCTTGGCAGGGGAGAAGATCCAGCCCCAGCATTTT. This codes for CASSLAGEKIQPQHF.

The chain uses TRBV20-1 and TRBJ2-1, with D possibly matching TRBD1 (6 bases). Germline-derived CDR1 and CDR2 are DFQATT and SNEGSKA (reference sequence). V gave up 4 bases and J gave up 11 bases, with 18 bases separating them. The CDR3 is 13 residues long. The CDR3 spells CSAIPLKGDKQFF. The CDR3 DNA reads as TGCAGTGCTATCCCTCTCAAGGGGGACAAGCAGTTCTTC.

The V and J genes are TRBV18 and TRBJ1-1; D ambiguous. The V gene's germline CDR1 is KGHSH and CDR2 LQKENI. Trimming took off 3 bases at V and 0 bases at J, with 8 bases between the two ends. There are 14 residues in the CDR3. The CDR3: CASSPGLLNTEAFF. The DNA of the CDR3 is TGTGCCAGCTCACCTGGTCTTCTGAACACTGAAGCTTTCTTT.

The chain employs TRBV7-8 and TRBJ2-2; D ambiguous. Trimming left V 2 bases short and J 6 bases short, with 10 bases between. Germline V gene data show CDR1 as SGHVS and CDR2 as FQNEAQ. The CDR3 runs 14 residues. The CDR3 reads CASSLTSWSGELFF. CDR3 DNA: TGTGCCAGCAGCTTAACCAGCTGGTCCGGGGAGCTGTTTTTT.

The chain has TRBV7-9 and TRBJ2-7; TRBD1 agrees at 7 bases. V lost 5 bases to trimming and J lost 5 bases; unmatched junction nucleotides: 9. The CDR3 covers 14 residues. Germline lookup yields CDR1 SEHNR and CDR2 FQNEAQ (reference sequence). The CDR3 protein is CASSPQRDSDEQYF. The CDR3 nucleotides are TGTGCCAGCAGCCCTCAAAGGGACAGTGACGAGCAGTACTTC.

The CDR3 DNA reads as TGTGCCAGCAGTGACTCCTCTAGCATTTCCAATGAGCAGTTCTTC. Its protein product is CASSDSSSISNEQFF. The chain has TRBV6-4 and TRBJ2-1; D is perhaps TRBD2 (5 bases). The CDR3 is made up of 15 amino acids. V dropped 0 bases and J dropped 6 bases, with 12 bases sitting between them. Germline CDR1 and CDR2: MRHNA and SNTAGT.

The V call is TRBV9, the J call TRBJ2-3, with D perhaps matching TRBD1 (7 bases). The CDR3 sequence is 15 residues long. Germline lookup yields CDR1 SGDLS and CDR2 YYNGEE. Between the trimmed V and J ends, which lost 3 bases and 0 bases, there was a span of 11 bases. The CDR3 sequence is CASSEGGQSTDTQYF. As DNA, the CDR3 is TGTGCCAGCAGCGAGGGGGGACAGAGCACAGATACGCAGTATTTT.

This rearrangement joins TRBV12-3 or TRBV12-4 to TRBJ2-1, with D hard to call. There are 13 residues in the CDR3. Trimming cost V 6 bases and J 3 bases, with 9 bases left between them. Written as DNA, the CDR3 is TGTGCCAGCAGGGACGTGGGCTACAATGAGCAGTTCTTC. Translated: CASRDVGYNEQFF.

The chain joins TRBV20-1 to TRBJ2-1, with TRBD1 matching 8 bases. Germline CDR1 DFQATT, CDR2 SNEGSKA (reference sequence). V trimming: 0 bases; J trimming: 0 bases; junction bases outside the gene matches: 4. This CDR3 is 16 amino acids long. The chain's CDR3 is CSARETGAYSYNEQFF. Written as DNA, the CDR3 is TGCAGTGCTAGAGAGACAGGGGCATACTCCTACAATGAGCAGTTCTTC.